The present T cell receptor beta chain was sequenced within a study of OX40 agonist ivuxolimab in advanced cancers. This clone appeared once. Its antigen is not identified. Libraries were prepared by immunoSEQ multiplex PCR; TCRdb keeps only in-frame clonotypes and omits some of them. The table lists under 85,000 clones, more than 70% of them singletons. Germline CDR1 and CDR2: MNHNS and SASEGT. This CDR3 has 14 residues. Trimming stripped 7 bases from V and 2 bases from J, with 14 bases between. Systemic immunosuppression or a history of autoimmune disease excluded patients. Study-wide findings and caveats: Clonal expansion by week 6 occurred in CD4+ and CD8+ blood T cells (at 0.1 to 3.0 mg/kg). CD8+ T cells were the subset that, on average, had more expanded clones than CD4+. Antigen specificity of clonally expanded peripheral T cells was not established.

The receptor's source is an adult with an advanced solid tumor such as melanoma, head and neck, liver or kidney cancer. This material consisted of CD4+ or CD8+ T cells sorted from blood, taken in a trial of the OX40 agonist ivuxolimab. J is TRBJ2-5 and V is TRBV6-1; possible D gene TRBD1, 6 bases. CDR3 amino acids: CASTHGTPQETQYF. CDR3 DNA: TGTGCCAGCACTCACGGGACACCGCAAGAGACCCAGTACTTC.